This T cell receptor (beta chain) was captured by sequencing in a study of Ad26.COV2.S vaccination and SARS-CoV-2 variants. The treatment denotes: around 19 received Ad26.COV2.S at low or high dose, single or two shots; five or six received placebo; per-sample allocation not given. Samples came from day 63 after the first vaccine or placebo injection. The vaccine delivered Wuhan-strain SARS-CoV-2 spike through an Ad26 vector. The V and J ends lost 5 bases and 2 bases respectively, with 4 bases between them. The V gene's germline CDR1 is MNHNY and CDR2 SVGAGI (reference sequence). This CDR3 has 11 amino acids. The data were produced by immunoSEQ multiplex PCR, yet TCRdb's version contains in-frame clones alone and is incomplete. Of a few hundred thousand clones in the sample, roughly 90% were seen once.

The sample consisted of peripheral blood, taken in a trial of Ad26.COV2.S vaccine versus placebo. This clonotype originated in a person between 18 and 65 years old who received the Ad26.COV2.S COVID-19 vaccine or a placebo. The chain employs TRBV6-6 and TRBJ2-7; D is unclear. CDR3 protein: CASSGPYEQYF. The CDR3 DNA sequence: TGTGCCAGCAGTGGTCCCTACGAGCAGTACTTC.